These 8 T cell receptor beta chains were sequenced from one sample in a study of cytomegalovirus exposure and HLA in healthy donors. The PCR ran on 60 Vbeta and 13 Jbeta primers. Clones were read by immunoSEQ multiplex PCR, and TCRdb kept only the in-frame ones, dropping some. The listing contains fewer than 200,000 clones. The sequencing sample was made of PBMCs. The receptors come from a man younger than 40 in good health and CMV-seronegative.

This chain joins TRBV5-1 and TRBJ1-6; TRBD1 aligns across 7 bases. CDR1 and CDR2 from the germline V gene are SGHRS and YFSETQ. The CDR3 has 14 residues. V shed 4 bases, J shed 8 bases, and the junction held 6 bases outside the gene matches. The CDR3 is CASSPGQTDSPLHF. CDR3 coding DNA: TGCGCCAGCAGCCCGGGACAGACGGATTCACCCCTCCACTTT.

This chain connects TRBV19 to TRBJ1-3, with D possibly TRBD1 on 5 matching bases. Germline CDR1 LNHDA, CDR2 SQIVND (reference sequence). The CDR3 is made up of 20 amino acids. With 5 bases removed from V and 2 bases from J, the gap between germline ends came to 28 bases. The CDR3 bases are TGTGCCAGTAGTCTAGGAAACACTCTGGGCACGGGGGATGCTGGAAACACCATATATTTT. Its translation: CASSLGNTLGTGDAGNTIYF.

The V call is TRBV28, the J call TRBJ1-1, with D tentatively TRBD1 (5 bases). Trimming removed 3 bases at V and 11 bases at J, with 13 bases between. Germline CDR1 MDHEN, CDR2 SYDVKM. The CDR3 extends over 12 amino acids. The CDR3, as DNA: TGTGCCAGCAGTTTTTCTGACCGGGGGGCTTTCTTT. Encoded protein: CASSFSDRGAFF.

The CDR3 DNA is TGTGCCAGCAGTCCGATGGGAGGGGACCAGCCCCAGCATTTT. The encoded protein is CASSPMGGDQPQHF. The chain couples TRBV6-1 to TRBJ1-5; a possible D gene is TRBD1 (5 bases). The CDR3 sequence is 14 residues long. Germline CDR1 is MNHNS and CDR2 is SASEGT. V was cut by 5 bases and J by 7 bases, with 15 bases left in between.

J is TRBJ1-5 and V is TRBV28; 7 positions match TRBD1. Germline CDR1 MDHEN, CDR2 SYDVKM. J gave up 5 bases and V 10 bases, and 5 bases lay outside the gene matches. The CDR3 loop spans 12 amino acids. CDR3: CATQGGDQPQHF. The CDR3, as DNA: TGTGCCACCCAGGGGGGAGATCAGCCCCAGCATTTT.

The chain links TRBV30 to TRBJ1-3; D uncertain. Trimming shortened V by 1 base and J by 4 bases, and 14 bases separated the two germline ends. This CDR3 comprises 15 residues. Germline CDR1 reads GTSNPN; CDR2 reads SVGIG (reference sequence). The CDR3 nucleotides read TGTGCCTGGAGTGGGAAGGAGGACGTGGGAAACACCATATATTTT. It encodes CAWSGKEDVGNTIYF.

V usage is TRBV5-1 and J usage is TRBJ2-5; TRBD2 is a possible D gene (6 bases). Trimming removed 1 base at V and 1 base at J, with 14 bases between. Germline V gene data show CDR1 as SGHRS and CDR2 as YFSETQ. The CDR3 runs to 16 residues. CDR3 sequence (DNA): TGCGCCAGCAGCTTGTTTACGGGAGCCTTCCAAGAGACCCAGTACTTC. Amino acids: CASSLFTGAFQETQYF.

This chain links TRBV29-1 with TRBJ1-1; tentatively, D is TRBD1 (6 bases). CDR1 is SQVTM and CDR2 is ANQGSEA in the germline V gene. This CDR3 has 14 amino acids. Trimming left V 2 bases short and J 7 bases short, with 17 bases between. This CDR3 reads CSVERAGELNEAFF. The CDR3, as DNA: TGCAGCGTTGAAAGGGCAGGGGAATTGAATGAAGCTTTCTTT.